The rows below give T cell receptor beta chains drawn from one sample of a study of T-cell reconstitution after alpha-beta-depleted transplantation in children. TCRdb used MiXCR to reprocess the PCR reads, holding one entry per CDR3 protein. Of approximately 270,000 distinct CDR3 sequences listed, more than 20% are singletons. Source: PBMCs, mostly from graft donor cells, taken 360 days after TCRalphabeta/CD19-depleted stem cell transplant. The receptors derive from a female patient between 2 and 15 years old who had a stem cell transplant for congenital amegakaryocytic thrombocytopenia, so the T cells may come from the graft donor. Both conserved end residues are part of each CDR3. The order of the fields is J gene, clone size, D gene, V gene, CDR3 DNA, CDR3 protein. A D gene is named only where the DNA matches it firmly. Clone size, where shown, is once, few, many, or a class for clones that have expanded.

TRBJ1-2	-	-	TRBV20-1	TGCAGTGGTTCAGGGGCCTTGGGCTATGGCTACACCTTC	CSGSGALGYGYTF
TRBJ1-6	few	-	TRBV6-5	TGTGCCAGCAGTTTACAGGCCTTCGATAATTCACCCCTCCACTTT	CASSLQAFDNSPLHF
TRBJ2-1	-	TRBD2	TRBV20-1	TGCAGTGCAACCGCGGGACTAGCGCGTTTTGCGCTCTACAATGAGCAGTTCTTC	CSATAGLARFALYNEQFF
TRBJ2-5	-	TRBD1	TRBV2	TGTGCCAGCAGTGAATGGGTGACAGGGGACTGGGAGACCCAGTACTTC	CASSEWVTGDWETQYF
TRBJ2-7	-	-	TRBV27	TGTGCCAGCAGTTCATCTTTGGGCAGGGGTTTGGGGGAGCAGTACTTC	CASSSSLGRGLGEQYF
TRBJ2-7	-	TRBD1	TRBV9	TGTGCCAGCAGCCCAACGACAGGGCTCCCCTACGAGCAGTACTTC	CASSPTTGLPYEQYF
TRBJ1-2	-	-	TRBV12-3/TRBV12-4	TGTGCCAGCAGTTCATCCGAGGGGAACTATGGCTACACCTTC	CASSSSEGNYGYTF
TRBJ2-3	-	-	TRBV27	TGTGCCAGCAGTTTAGAACAGAGAAACATCGGGACAGATACGCAGTATTTT	CASSLEQRNIGTDTQYF
TRBJ1-3	few	-	TRBV21-1	TGTGCCAGCAGCACAAAAGCCCGGGACACTGGAAACACCATATATTTT	CASSTKARDTGNTIYF
TRBJ2-3	few	TRBD2	TRBV4-3	TGCGCCAGCAGCCAAGCCCTCGCGGGGGAAAGCGCAGATACGCAGTATTTT	CASSQALAGESADTQYF
TRBJ2-1	many	-	TRBV4-3	TGCGCCAGCAGCCGCTACAGGGGAGGAGGGTACAATGAGCAGTTCTTC	CASSRYRGGGYNEQFF
TRBJ1-3	-	-	TRBV28	TGTGCCAGCAGTCCCCCGGACGGGATCGCTGGAAACACCATATATTTT	CASSPPDGIAGNTIYF
TRBJ2-3	few	TRBD1	TRBV10-3	TGTGCCATCAGTGAGTCCCGGGACAGGACCCCCCATACGCAGTATTTT	CAISESRDRTPHTQYF
TRBJ1-1	-	-	TRBV11-2	TGTGCCAGCAGTGTCCTACGGGCTGAAGCTTTCTTT	CASSVLRAEAFF
TRBJ2-1	-	-	TRBV4-3	TGCGCCAGCAGCCAAAGAGGGGATTCCTACAATGAGCAGTTCTTC	CASSQRGDSYNEQFF
TRBJ2-7	-	-	TRBV4-1	TGCGCCAGCAGCCGCCCAGGGGCCTACGAGCAGTACTTC	CASSRPGAYEQYF